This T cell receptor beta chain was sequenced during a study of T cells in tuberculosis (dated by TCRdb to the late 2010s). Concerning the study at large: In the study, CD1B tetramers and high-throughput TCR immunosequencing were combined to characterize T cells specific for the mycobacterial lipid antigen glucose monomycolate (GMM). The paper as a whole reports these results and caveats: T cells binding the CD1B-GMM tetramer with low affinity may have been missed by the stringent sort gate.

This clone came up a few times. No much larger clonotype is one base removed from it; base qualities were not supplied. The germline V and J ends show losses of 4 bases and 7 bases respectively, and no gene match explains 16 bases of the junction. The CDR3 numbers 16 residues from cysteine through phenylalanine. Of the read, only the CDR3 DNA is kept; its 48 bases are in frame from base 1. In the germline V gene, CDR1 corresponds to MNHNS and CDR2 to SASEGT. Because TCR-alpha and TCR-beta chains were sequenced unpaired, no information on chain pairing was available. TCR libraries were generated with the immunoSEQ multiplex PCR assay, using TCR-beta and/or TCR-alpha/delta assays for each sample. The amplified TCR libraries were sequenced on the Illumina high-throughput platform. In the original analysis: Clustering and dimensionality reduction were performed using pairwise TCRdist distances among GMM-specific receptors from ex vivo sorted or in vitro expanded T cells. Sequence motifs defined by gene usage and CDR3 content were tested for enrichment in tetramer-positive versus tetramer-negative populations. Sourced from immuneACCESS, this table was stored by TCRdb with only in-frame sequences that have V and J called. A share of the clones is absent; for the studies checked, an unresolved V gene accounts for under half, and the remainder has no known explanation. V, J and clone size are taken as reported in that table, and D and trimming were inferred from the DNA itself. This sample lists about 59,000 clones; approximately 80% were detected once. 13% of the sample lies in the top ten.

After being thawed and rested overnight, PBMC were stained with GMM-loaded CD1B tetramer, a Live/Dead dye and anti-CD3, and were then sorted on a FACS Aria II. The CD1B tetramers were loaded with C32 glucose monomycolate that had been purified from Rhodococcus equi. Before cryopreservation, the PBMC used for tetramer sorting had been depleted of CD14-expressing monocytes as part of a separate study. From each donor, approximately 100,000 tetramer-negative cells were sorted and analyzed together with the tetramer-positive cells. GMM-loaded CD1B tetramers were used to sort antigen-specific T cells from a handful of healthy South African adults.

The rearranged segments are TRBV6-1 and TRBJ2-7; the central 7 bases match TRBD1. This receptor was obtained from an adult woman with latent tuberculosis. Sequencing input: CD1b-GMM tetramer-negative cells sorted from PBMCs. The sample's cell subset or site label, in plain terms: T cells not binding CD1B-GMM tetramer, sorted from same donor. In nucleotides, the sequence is TGTGCCAGCAGTGTCCGGGACAGCTTAATAATGGGGGAGCAGTACTTC. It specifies CASSVRDSLIMGEQYF.